Included here is one T cell receptor (beta chain) sequence, with context. The sample comes from a study of OX40 agonist ivuxolimab in advanced cancers. TCRdb keeps only in-frame clones here, not all; method: immunoSEQ multiplex PCR. The repertoire consists of about 68,000 clones, with 70% to 85% occurring once and the leading ten covering 1.6%. This CDR3 has 15 amino acids. The chain combines TRBV21-1 with TRBJ2-3; the table names TRBD2, a call not compared with the DNA. TRBV21-1 is tagged as a pseudogene. The sample here was CD4+ or CD8+ T cells sorted from blood, taken in a trial of the OX40 agonist ivuxolimab. This receptor was identified in an adult with an advanced solid tumor such as melanoma, head and neck, liver or kidney cancer. Here the CDR3 DNA reads TGTGCCAGCAGCAGCAAAGACGGGAGATGGGGTACGCAGTATTTT. The encoded protein is CASSSKDGRWGTQYF.